The clone carrying this T cell receptor (beta chain) has a handful of counts. What it binds is unknown. The data are from a study of human T cells and chemical hapten exposure. From the RACE reads, TCRdb called clonotypes with MiXCR, one entry per CDR3 protein. The data show about 69,000 distinct CDR3 sequences, about 9.4% seen once. The V and J ends lost 1 base and 5 bases respectively, with 12 bases between them. Germline V lookup: CDR1 SGHAT, CDR2 FQNNGV. The length of the CDR3 is 15 residues. Study results and limitations: The formation of large CDR3 similarity clusters by expanded TCRs significantly exceeded that of controls. Each of the donors had alopecia, so their immune responses may not resemble those of healthy people.

The time point denotes: patch test 2, 6 weeks after DPC sensitization. The treatment was: therapeutic diphenylcyclopropenone sensitization with weekly scalp DPC. Total RNA extraction was carried out from unfractionated whole blood. The chain carries TRBV11-2 and TRBJ2-1; a possible D gene is TRBD1 (5 bases). This clonotype originated in a woman aged 50 to 60 with alopecia areata. Some clones in this sample may be carry-over from other donors' samples. The specimen was whole blood, collected in connection with sensitization to the hapten diphenylcyclopropenone (DPC). The DNA of the CDR3 is TGTGCCAGCAGCTTAGGGCAGGGTTGGAACAATGAGCAGTTCTTC. It yields the protein CASSLGQGWNNEQFF.